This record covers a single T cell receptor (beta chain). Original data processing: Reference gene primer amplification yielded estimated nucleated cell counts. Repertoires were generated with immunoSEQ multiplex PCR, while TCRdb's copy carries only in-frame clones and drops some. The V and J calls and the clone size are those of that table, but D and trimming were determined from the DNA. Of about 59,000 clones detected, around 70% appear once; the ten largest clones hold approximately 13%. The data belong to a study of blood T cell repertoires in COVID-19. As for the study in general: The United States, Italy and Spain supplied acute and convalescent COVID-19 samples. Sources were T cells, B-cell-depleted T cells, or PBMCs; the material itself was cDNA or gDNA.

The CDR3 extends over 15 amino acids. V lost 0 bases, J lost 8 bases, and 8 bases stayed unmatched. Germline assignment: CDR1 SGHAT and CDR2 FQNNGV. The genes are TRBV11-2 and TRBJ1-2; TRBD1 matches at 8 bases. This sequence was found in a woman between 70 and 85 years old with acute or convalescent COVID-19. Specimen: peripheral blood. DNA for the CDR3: TGTGCCAGCAGCTTAGAACCAGGACAGGGTGGAGGCTACACCTTC. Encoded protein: CASSLEPGQGGGYTF.